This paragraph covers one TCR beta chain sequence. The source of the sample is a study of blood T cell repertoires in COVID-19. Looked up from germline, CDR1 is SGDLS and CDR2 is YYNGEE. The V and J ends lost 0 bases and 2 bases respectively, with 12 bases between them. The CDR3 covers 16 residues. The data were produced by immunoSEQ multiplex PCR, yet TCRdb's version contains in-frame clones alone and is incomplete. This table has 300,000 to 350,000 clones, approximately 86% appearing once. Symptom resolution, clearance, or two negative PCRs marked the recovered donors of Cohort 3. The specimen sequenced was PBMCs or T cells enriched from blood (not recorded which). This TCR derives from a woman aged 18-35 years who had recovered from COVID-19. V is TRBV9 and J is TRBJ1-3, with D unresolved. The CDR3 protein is CASSVEGGFAGNTIYF. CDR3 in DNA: TGTGCCAGCAGCGTAGAAGGAGGGTTCGCTGGAAACACCATATATTTT.